These T cell receptor beta chains were read from a single sample in a study of shared clonotypes between healthy human individuals. The table came from immunoSEQ multiplex PCR; TCRdb's copy has only in-frame clones and leaves some out. The data contain 2,100,000 or so clones, approximately 96% of them singletons. The specimen was naive CD4+ T cells sorted from blood. Source of these receptors: a young man in good health. Each CDR3 is given with its conserved first and last residue. The D gene is left open where the match is weak. Clone size is given for some rows only: seen once, a few or many times, or a class if the clone is expanded.

>TRBV4-3|NA|NA|TRBJ1-2
TGCGCCAGCAGCCAAGAATATGCAGGGGTAACAATTTATGGCTACACCTTC
CASSQEYAGVTIYGYTF
>TRBV28|NA|NA|TRBJ1-2
TGTGCCTCGGCAGGGAACTATGGCTACACCTTC
CASAGNYGYTF
>TRBV29-1|TRBD2|NA|TRBJ2-3
TGCAGCTCCGGGACTAGCGGAGATACGCAGTATTTT
CSSGTSGDTQYF
>TRBV18|NA|NA|TRBJ2-7
TGTGCCAGCTCACCACCGGGACCGCGCTACGAGCAGTACTTC
CASSPPGPRYEQYF
>TRBV10-1|NA|NA|TRBJ1-3
TGCGCCAGCAGTGATGGGGCGCATGGAAACACCATATATTTT
CASSDGAHGNTIYF
>TRBV5-1|TRBD1|NA|TRBJ2-5
TGCGCCAGCAGCTCTACCGGGACAGGGGGGGAGACCCAGTACTTC
CASSSTGTGGETQYF
>TRBV7-9|TRBD2|NA|TRBJ2-5
TGTGCCAGCAGCTTTGGGGGACTAAGGGTAGAGACCCAGTACTTC
CASSFGGLRVETQYF
>TRBV6-1|TRBD1|NA|TRBJ1-1
TGTGCCAGCAGCCATCAAGAGACAGGGCACACTGAAGCTTTCTTT
CASSHQETGHTEAFF
>TRBV15|NA|NA|TRBJ1-4
TGTGCCACCAGCAGAGATCGGACGGGGACGGGGGAAAAACTGTTTTTT
CATSRDRTGTGEKLFF
>TRBV2|TRBD1|NA|TRBJ2-7
TGTGCCAGCAGTGAGATGGGGACAGGGGGCGGTGAGCAGTACTTC
CASSEMGTGGGEQYF
>TRBV7-2|NA|NA|TRBJ1-6
TGTGCCAGCAGCTTTAAGCTGGGGAGCTCCTATAATTCACCCCTCCACTTT
CASSFKLGSSYNSPLHF
>TRBV7-2|TRBD2|NA|TRBJ2-5
TGTGCCAGCAGCCGACAGTGGCGGGAGGGCCCAGAGACCCAGTACTTC
CASSRQWREGPETQYF
>TRBV28|TRBD1|NA|TRBJ2-5
TGTGCCAGCAGTGGAAGTGACAGGGGTAGGGAGACCCAGTACTTC
CASSGSDRGRETQYF
>TRBV18|TRBD1|NA|TRBJ1-6
TGTGCCAGCGCCCCTCCGAGGGGGCCTGGGAACAATTCACCCCTCCACTTT
CASAPPRGPGNNSPLHF
>TRBV27|NA|NA|TRBJ1-6
TGTGCCACAACCGAGTTTGGGGGCGGTCGACCCCTCCACTTT
CATTEFGGGRPLHF
>TRBV18|TRBD2|NA|TRBJ2-3
TGTGCCAGCTCACCTGAGAGCGGGAGGACCACAGATACGCAGTATTTT
CASSPESGRTTDTQYF
>TRBV7-6|NA|NA|TRBJ2-7
TGTGCCAGCAGCCCTCCAGGGGAAGCCTACGAGCAGTACTTC
CASSPPGEAYEQYF
>TRBV5-1|TRBD2|NA|TRBJ2-7
TGCGCCAGCAGCACATCGAGCGGGGGGGCCTCCTACGAGCAGTACTTC
CASSTSSGGASYEQYF
>TRBV2|NA|NA|TRBJ1-1
TGTGCCAGCAGGGAAAGACAGAACACTGAAGCTTTCTTT
CASRERQNTEAFF
>TRBV5-4|NA|NA|TRBJ2-1
TGTGCCAGCAGCTTAACCTCGGGAAATGAGCAGTTCTTC
CASSLTSGNEQFF
>TRBV12-2|NA|NA|TRBJ2-2
TGTGCAAGTCGCTTAGTTAGCCCCTTGGACAGGTCGACGTACACCGGGGAGCTGTTTTTT
CASRLVSPLDRSTYTGELFF
>TRBV5-1|NA|NA|TRBJ1-1
TGCGCCAGCAGGCTACAGGAGAACACTGAAGCTTTCTTT
CASRLQENTEAFF
>TRBV5-1|TRBD2|NA|TRBJ2-7
TGCGCCAGCAGCTTGCGGGGGGTGGCCTACGAGCAGTACTTC
CASSLRGVAYEQYF
>TRBV19|NA|NA|TRBJ1-3
TGTGCCAGTAGACAGAGCTCTGGAAACACCATATATTTT
CASRQSSGNTIYF
>TRBV2|NA|once|TRBJ2-7
TGTGCCAGCAGCGGGAGCCCCCCCTACGAGCAGTACTTC
CASSGSPPYEQYF
>TRBV6-5|NA|NA|TRBJ2-7
TGTGCCAGCAGTTACTCGAGATCGGGCTACGAGCAGTACTTC
CASSYSRSGYEQYF
>TRBV9|NA|NA|TRBJ2-1
TGTGCCAGCAGCGTATCAAATCGACGGGACTACAATGAGCAGTTCTTC
CASSVSNRRDYNEQFF
>TRBV2|NA|once|TRBJ1-2
TGTGCCAGCAAGGGGGGCCGGAACTATGGCTACACCTTC
CASKGGRNYGYTF
>TRBV5-6|NA|NA|TRBJ2-1
TGTGCCAGCAGCTTGTTCTCGGGTGAGCAGTTCTTC
CASSLFSGEQFF
>TRBV6-1|NA|NA|TRBJ2-7
TGTGCCAGCAGTGTAGGAGTCTCGAGGGAGCAGTACTTC
CASSVGVSREQYF
>TRBV28|NA|NA|TRBJ2-7
TGTGCCAGCAGGCCTCGGGACCGGCCGACCTACGAGCAGTACTTC
CASRPRDRPTYEQYF
>TRBV19|NA|NA|TRBJ1-1
TGTGCCAGTAGCGTTATGAACACTGAAGCTTTCTTT
CASSVMNTEAFF
>TRBV5-1|TRBD1|once|TRBJ2-5
TGCGCCAGCAGCTTCCCGACAGGGACACAAGAGACCCAGTACTTC
CASSFPTGTQETQYF
>TRBV30|TRBD1|NA|TRBJ2-5
TGTGCCTGGACGCCAGGGACAGGGAAATTTGAGACCCAGTACTTC
CAWTPGTGKFETQYF
>TRBV19|NA|NA|TRBJ1-2
TGTGCCAGTAGTTTACAGTCTAACTATGGCTACACCTTC
CASSLQSNYGYTF
>TRBV4-3|NA|NA|TRBJ2-3
TGCGCCAGCAGGGCGTCGGGGACTTCTAGCACAGATACGCAGTATTTT
CASRASGTSSTDTQYF
>TRBV19|TRBD2|NA|TRBJ2-1
TGTGCCAGTGTACCGACTAGCGGGATTAATGAGCAGTTCTTC
CASVPTSGINEQFF
>TRBV19|TRBD1|NA|TRBJ1-2
TGTGCCAGTAGTATACCCGGGACAGGAGGTCTTGGCTACACCTTC
CASSIPGTGGLGYTF
>TRBV19|TRBD1|NA|TRBJ2-3
TGTGCCAGTAGAGAGGGACAGGGCCCCACAGATACGCAGTATTTT
CASREGQGPTDTQYF
>TRBV9|TRBD1|NA|TRBJ1-2
TGTGCCAGCAGCGGCACAGGGGTAGGATGGGGCTACACCTTC
CASSGTGVGWGYTF
>TRBV10-2|TRBD2|NA|TRBJ2-3
TGCGCCAGCAGTGAGCCCGGGACTAGCGGGGGATCTAGCACAGATACGCAGTATTTT
CASSEPGTSGGSSTDTQYF
>TRBV5-1|TRBD2|NA|TRBJ2-7
TGCGCCAGCAGCTTTGGGGAGGGCTTCAAAGAGCAGTACTTC
CASSFGEGFKEQYF
>TRBV10-3|NA|NA|TRBJ2-1
TGTGCCATCAGTGGGAGTGCAGGGACATACAATGAGCAGTTCTTC
CAISGSAGTYNEQFF
>TRBV4-1|NA|NA|TRBJ2-7
TGCGCCAGCAGCCAGCCCCTTAACGCCCGCCAGGACTTC
CASSQPLNARQDF
>TRBV28|TRBD1|NA|TRBJ1-1
TGTGCCAGCAGTTTATGGGGACAGGGAGCTTTCTTT
CASSLWGQGAFF
>TRBV6-1|TRBD1|NA|TRBJ1-2
TGTGCCAGCAGTGAACCCTCCGGGACAGTCTATGGCTACACCTTC
CASSEPSGTVYGYTF
>TRBV5-1|TRBD1|NA|TRBJ2-2
TGCGCCAGCAGCCCGCGGACAGGTAACACCGGGGAGCTGTTTTTT
CASSPRTGNTGELFF
>TRBV18|NA|NA|TRBJ2-3
TGTGCCAGCTCACCATTTCCACAGCGGGTAGGTGGCACAGATACGCAGTATTTT
CASSPFPQRVGGTDTQYF
>TRBV5-1|TRBD1|NA|TRBJ2-3
TGCGCCAGCAGCCCGCGGTCGGGACAGGGCTCTCAGGCGCAGTATTTT
CASSPRSGQGSQAQYF
>TRBV27|NA|NA|TRBJ2-3
TGTGCCAGCAGTTCTGGGAGGAGCACAGATACGCAGTATTTT
CASSSGRSTDTQYF
>TRBV11-2|NA|NA|TRBJ2-2
TGTGCCAGCAGCTTAGTGGGGGGCCGGAACACCGGGGAGCTGTTTTTT
CASSLVGGRNTGELFF